The 20 T cell receptor beta chains below all came from one sample that was sequenced in a study of T cell clonality in common variable immunodeficiency. Clones were read by immunoSEQ multiplex PCR, and TCRdb kept only the in-frame ones, dropping some. The repertoire consists of tens of thousands of clones, none detected only once. The sequenced sample consisted of peripheral blood mononuclear cells. The source is a person aged 18 to 75 in good health.

The table lists this clone with many counts. Read coverage stops 3 residues before the CDR3 terminus; the germline J gene supplies the remainder. This chain joins TRBV2 and TRBJ2-2; 8 bases align to TRBD2. Germline trimming cut 2 bases from V and 7 bases from J; bases unmatched to any gene: 6. This CDR3 is built from 15 residues. Germline values: CDR1 SNHLY, CDR2 FYNNEI. CDR3 DNA (partial): TGTGCCAGCAGTGAATTAAGCGGGGGCGGCGGGGAG. This gives the protein CASSELSGGGGE. The whole CDR3 reads CASSELSGGGGELFF.

This clone was seen many times. The CDR3 is cut off 3 residues early in the read; its end comes from the germline J gene. The chain joins TRBV20-1 to TRBJ2-3, with 10 nucleotides matching TRBD2. CDR1 is DFQATT and CDR2 is SNEGSKA in the germline V gene (reference sequence). The V and J ends lost 5 bases and 8 bases, in that order; junction bases with no gene match: 10. This CDR3 spans 14 amino acids. Here the CDR3 reads CSAHTSGAEGTQYF. The CDR3 DNA, read in part, is TGCAGTGCTCACACTAGCGGGGCAGAAGGTACG.

This clone was observed at least ten times. The CDR3 end falls 3 residues outside the read, so it is completed with the germline J gene. The chain uses TRBV7-9 and TRBJ2-3; D remains unclear. The CDR3 contains 12 residues. The germline CDR1 and CDR2 sequences are SEHNR and FQNEAQ (reference sequence). V lost 4 bases and J lost 2, with 4 bases in between. The part of the CDR3 DNA that was read is TGTGCCAGCAGCTCCTACACAGATACG. Amino acid sequence: CASSSYTDT. The complete CDR3 sequence is CASSSYTDTQYF.

This clone was counted at least ten times. The read ends 3 residues early relative to the CDR3; the germline J gene fills the gap. The V and J genes are TRBV20-1 and TRBJ1-1; no firm D call. V lost 0 bases, J lost 0 bases, and 8 bases lay in between. Germline assignment: CDR1 DFQATT and CDR2 SNEGSKA (reference sequence). The CDR3 loop spans 14 amino acids. The CDR3 DNA, read in part, is TGCAGTGCTAGAGATTCCTCAGTGAACACTGAA. This codes for CSARDSSVNTE. The whole CDR3 reads CSARDSSVNTEAFF.

In its sample, this clone was seen many times. The DNA ends 3 residues before the CDR3 does, and the rest of the CDR3 is filled in from the germline J gene. The chain is built from TRBV7-9 and TRBJ1-1; D might be TRBD1 (5 bases). V lost 6 bases, J lost 1 base, and 9 bases lay in between. The CDR3 contains 13 residues. CDR1 is SEHNR, CDR2 FQNEAQ, per germline (reference sequence). The CDR3 DNA, read in part, is TGTGCCAGCAGTCTTCAGGGGAACACTGAA. As protein: CASSLQGNTE. The whole CDR3 protein reads CASSLQGNTEAFF.

This clone came up many times. The observed sequence ends 3 residues before the CDR3 terminus, with the missing tail filled in from the germline J gene. The J gene is TRBJ2-1, the V gene TRBV27; TRBD2 matches 13 bases. The CDR3 has 20 amino acids. Germline lookup yields CDR1 MNHEY and CDR2 SMNVEV (reference sequence). V shed 1 base, J shed 7 bases, and the junction held 16 bases outside the gene matches. CDR3 DNA (partial): TGTGCCAGCAGTTTATTCCTTTACGGACTAGCGGGAGCCGGGTTGAATGAG. Amino acids: CASSLFLYGLAGAGLNE. The full-length CDR3 reads as CASSLFLYGLAGAGLNEQFF.

This clone has at least ten counts. With the read ending 3 residues before the CDR3 end, the germline J gene is used to fill in that end. This chain joins TRBV11-2 and TRBJ2-5; D uncertain. This CDR3 has 11 amino acids. V was cut by 5 bases and J by 2 bases, with 3 bases left in between. Germline values: CDR1 SGHAT, CDR2 FQNNGV. CDR3 residues: CASSPQETQYF. The part of the CDR3 DNA that was read is TGTGCCAGCAGCCCACAAGAGACC.

This clone was observed at least ten times. The CDR3 end is not reached by the read, which stops 3 residues before it; the germline J gene fills it in. This chain joins TRBV5-1 and TRBJ2-1; the D gene is possibly TRBD2 (7 bases). Trimming left V 0 bases short and J 1 base short, with 8 bases between. The CDR3 has 15 amino acids. Germline-derived CDR1 and CDR2 are SGHRS and YFSETQ. CDR3 DNA (partial): TGCGCCAGCAGCTTGGAGGGGGGGTCCTACAATGAG. It encodes CASSLEGGSYNE. The entire CDR3 is CASSLEGGSYNEQFF.

This clone was picked up many times. The CDR3 goes on 3 residues after the read ends, and that part is filled in from the germline J gene. The gene calls are TRBV6-2 or TRBV6-3 and TRBJ2-7; TRBD2 agrees at 9 bases. The CDR3 length is 17 residues. Germline V lookup: CDR1 MNHEY, CDR2 SVGEGT. V dropped 4 bases and J dropped 2; count of bases not matched to a gene: 12. The CDR3 bases that were read are TGTGCCAGCAGTTTGCGGGGGGGTAGGGACTCTCCCTACGAG. This codes for CASSLRGGRDSPYE. The entire CDR3 sequence reads CASSLRGGRDSPYEQYF.

At least ten counts were recorded for this clone. The sequenced fragment ends 3 residues before the CDR3 boundary, so the rest is inferred from the germline J gene. The gene calls are TRBV7-9 and TRBJ2-1; TRBD2 aligns across 9 bases. With 5 bases clipped from V and 0 bases from J, the junction kept 2 bases outside the gene matches. Germline V gene sequence: CDR1 SEHNR, CDR2 FQNEAQ (reference sequence). CDR3 size: 15 residues. The sequenced part of the CDR3 DNA is TGTGCCAGCAGCCTTAGCGGGAGCTCCTACAATGAG. It codes for CASSLSGSSYNE. The whole CDR3 sequence reads CASSLSGSSYNEQFF.

With regard to this clone: The read ends 3 residues shy of where the CDR3 ends; the end is completed using the germline J gene. This rearrangement joins TRBV2 to TRBJ1-5; the D gene is possibly TRBD1 (5 bases). The germline V gene encodes CDR1 SNHLY and CDR2 FYNNEI. The CDR3 is 15 residues long. The germline V and J ends were trimmed by 1 base and 6 bases, with 13 bases remaining between them. CDR3 DNA (partial): TGTGCCAGCAGTGAAGTAGGGGTGTCGGGTCAGCCC. Protein: CASSEVGVSGQP. The whole CDR3 sequence reads CASSEVGVSGQPQHF.

This clone was counted at least ten times. The read halts 3 residues ahead of the CDR3 end, with the missing end drawn from the germline J gene. J is TRBJ2-7 and V is TRBV15, with TRBD1 matching over 9 bases. The CDR3 consists of 15 residues. V was clipped by 2 bases and J by 5 bases; unmatched bases: 7. Germline-derived CDR1 and CDR2 are LNHNV and YYDKDF (reference sequence). CDR3 DNA (partial): TGTGCCACCAGCAGATCGACAGGGGGTGTCCACGAG. It translates to CATSRSTGGVHE. The complete CDR3 sequence is CATSRSTGGVHEQYF. Drawing the rest from reference TRBV15 and TRBJ2-7, the complete variable domain is DAMVIQNPRYQVTQFGKPVTLSCSQTLNHNVMYWYQQKSSQAPKLLFHYYDKDFNNEADTPDNFQSRRPNTSFCFLDIRSPGLGDTAMYLCATSRSTGGVHEQYFGPGTRLTVT.

This clone was seen repeatedly, ten times or more. Read data end 3 residues before the CDR3 end; the end is taken from the germline J gene. The chain recombines TRBV20-1 with TRBJ2-3, with 13 nucleotides matching TRBD2. The CDR3 has 15 amino acids. Unmatched junction bases numbered 3, after V lost 0 bases and J lost 6 bases. From germline, CDR1 is DFQATT and CDR2 SNEGSKA (reference sequence). Incomplete CDR3 DNA: TGCAGTGCTAGAGACGGGACTAGCGGGGCGGATACG. Residues: CSARDGTSGADT. The whole CDR3 reads CSARDGTSGADTQYF.

Ten or more counts support this clone. The CDR3 goes on 3 residues after the read ends, and that part is filled in from the germline J gene. The V call is TRBV28, the J call TRBJ1-2; 8 bases fit TRBD1. V gave up 7 bases and J gave up 7 bases; unmatched junction bases: 5. Looked up from germline, CDR1 is MDHEN and CDR2 is SYDVKM. CDR3 length: 12 amino acids. This chain's CDR3 is CASTLGTGGYTF. The CDR3 DNA, read in part, is TGTGCCAGCACCCTAGGGACAGGTGGC.

This clone was observed many times. The read is 3 residues too short to cover the CDR3 end, so that end is filled in from the germline J gene. This chain uses TRBV6-4 with TRBJ2-1; no clear D. This CDR3 spans 13 amino acids. V lost 6 bases and J 3 bases, leaving 9 bases between the germline ends. The germline gives CDR1 MRHNA, CDR2 SNTAGT. This chain's CDR3 is CASSETSYNEQFF. The CDR3 bases that were read are TGTGCCAGCAGCGAGACAAGCTACAATGAG.

This clone was observed at least ten times. The CDR3 end falls 3 residues outside the read, so it is completed with the germline J gene. V and J are TRBV28 and TRBJ1-5; 8 bases line up with TRBD1. V shed 4 bases and J 0 bases; nucleotides not matched to a gene: 5. The CDR3 runs to 16 residues. Germline V gives CDR1 MDHEN, CDR2 SYDVKM. CDR3 sequence reads: CASSYVQGGSNQPQHF. The sequenced CDR3 bases are TGTGCCAGCAGTTATGTACAGGGGGGTAGCAATCAGCCC. Looking up the rest from reference TRBV28 and TRBJ1-5 gives the full variable domain: DVKVTQSSRYLVKRTGEKVFLECVQDMDHENMFWYRQDPGLGLRLIYFSYDVKMKEKGDIPEGYSVSREKKERFSLILESASTNQTSMYLCASSYVQGGSNQPQHFGDGTRLSIL.

The DNA read from the CDR3 is TGTGCCAGCAGACAAAGGGGGCAGACGGGCTACGAG. This sequence encodes CASRQRGQTGYE. The entire CDR3 protein reads CASRQRGQTGYEQYF. The rearrangement uses TRBV2 and TRBJ2-7, with 7 nucleotides matching TRBD1. The CDR3 end is not reached by the read, which stops 3 residues before it; the germline J gene fills it in. Germline CDR1 reads SNHLY; CDR2 reads FYNNEI. The trim removed 6 bases at V and 3 bases at J, leaving 11 bases unmatched. This CDR3 is built from 15 residues.

Details on this clone: Read data end 3 residues before the CDR3 end; the end is taken from the germline J gene. The genes are TRBV29-1 and TRBJ1-5; D is perhaps TRBD1 (6 bases). The CDR3 contains 13 residues. Trimming took 6 bases from V and 5 from J, leaving 14 bases between them. CDR1 and CDR2 (germline): SQVTM, ANQGSEA. The CDR3 DNA, read in part, is TGCAGCGTCGTGACAGGAGGTGATCAGCCC. Translation: CSVVTGGDQP. The entire CDR3 reads CSVVTGGDQPQHF.

This clone was seen ten or more times. The DNA ends 3 residues before the CDR3 does, and the rest of the CDR3 is filled in from the germline J gene. The chain is built from TRBV18 and TRBJ2-1, with D hard to call. Germline CDR1 is KGHSH and CDR2 is LQKENI. V lost 3 bases, J lost 2 bases, and 14 bases lay in between. The CDR3 sequence is 16 residues long. The CDR3: CASSPLSALAYNEQFF. The part of the CDR3 DNA that was read is TGTGCCAGCTCACCGCTTTCAGCGCTTGCCTACAATGAG.

This clone was recorded at least ten times. The read ends 3 residues before the CDR3 terminus; that terminus is restored from the germline J gene. The chain couples TRBV20-1 to TRBJ2-2; D may correspond to TRBD1 or TRBD2 (5 bases each). The CDR3 extends over 17 amino acids. V lost 1 base, J lost 0 bases, and 15 bases lay in between. Germline assignment: CDR1 DFQATT and CDR2 SNEGSKA (reference sequence). The CDR3 DNA, read in part, is TGCAGTGCTAGAGGGAGGACAAGCTTACCGAACACCGGGGAG. Amino acid sequence: CSARGRTSLPNTGE. The full CDR3 protein reads CSARGRTSLPNTGELFF.